This T cell receptor (beta chain) was obtained from a study of T cells in Graves' hyperthyroidism and ophthalmopathy. Study background: At the time of initial diagnosis and before any treatment, peripheral blood was collected.

RNA transcripts gave rise to amplified TCR beta CDR3 regions. A set of HTBI primers served as the primers for a first-round RT-PCR of the TCR CDR3. TCRdb redid the calling of the multiplex PCR reads with MiXCR, one entry per CDR3 protein. Of around 500,000 distinct CDR3 sequences listed, about 15% are singletons. The V gene's germline CDR1 is MDHEN and CDR2 SYDVKM. The ends lost 3 bases at V and 4 bases at J; junction bases unmatched: 5. CDR3 size: 15 residues. The source of this sequence is a woman in her thirties or forties with Graves' hyperthyroidism. The sample comprised blood. This chain joins TRBV28 and TRBJ2-3; 9 bases map to TRBD1. CDR3 in amino acids: CASSFPGQGPDTQYF. CDR3 nucleotides: TGTGCCAGCAGTTTTCCGGGACAGGGTCCAGATACGCAGTATTTT.